The rows below give T cell receptor beta chains drawn from one sample of a study of T cell responses to AZD1222 COVID-19 vaccine. Profiling relied on immunoSEQ multiplex PCR, and the TCRdb table lists in-frame clones only, not all of them. The sample carries about 140,000 clones, approximately 90% recorded once. This sample comprised peripheral blood, obtained on day 0 of AZD1222 vaccination. The receptor set was obtained from an adult in good health. Both conserved end residues are part of each CDR3. D genes are given only for firm matches. Some rows mark clone size as missing; the rest say once, few, many or name a class of expanded clone.

D gene: .
clone size: .
J gene: TRBJ1-5
V gene: TRBV19
CDR3 DNA: TGCTGCCCGCAGGGGCAGAATCAGCCCCAGCATTTT
CDR3 protein: CCPQGQNQPQHF

D gene: .
clone size: .
J gene: TRBJ1-3
V gene: TRBV10-3
CDR3 DNA: TGTGCCATCAGGTCCGAGCAGACGGACACCATATATTTT
CDR3 protein: CAIRSEQTDTIYF

D gene: .
clone size: once
J gene: TRBJ2-5
V gene: TRBV5-6
CDR3 DNA: TGTGCCAGCAGCCCCCCCCGGGTGTACCAAGAGACCCAGTACTTC
CDR3 protein: CASSPPRVYQETQYF

D gene: TRBD2
clone size: .
J gene: TRBJ2-3
V gene: TRBV3-1/TRBV3-2
CDR3 DNA: TGTGCCAGCAGCCAAGTCGGACTAGCGGGGCCCGGGGGTACGCAGTATTTT
CDR3 protein: CASSQVGLAGPGGTQYF

D gene: .
clone size: .
J gene: TRBJ1-1
V gene: TRBV25-1
CDR3 DNA: TGTGCCAGCAGTGAATTCACTGAAGCTTTCTTT
CDR3 protein: CASSEFTEAFF

D gene: .
clone size: once
J gene: TRBJ1-1
V gene: TRBV9
CDR3 DNA: TGTGCCAGCAGCGCGGGCCGGAGCACTGAAGCTTTCTTT
CDR3 protein: CASSAGRSTEAFF

D gene: .
clone size: once
J gene: TRBJ1-2
V gene: TRBV19
CDR3 DNA: TGTGCCAGTAGTATCCTTGGACAGTTCTATGGCTACACCTTC
CDR3 protein: CASSILGQFYGYTF

D gene: .
clone size: .
J gene: TRBJ2-5
V gene: TRBV7-3
CDR3 DNA: TGTGCCAGCAGCCTTGTAAGGCAAGAGACCCAGTACTTC
CDR3 protein: CASSLVRQETQYF

D gene: .
clone size: .
J gene: TRBJ2-2
V gene: TRBV11-2
CDR3 DNA: TGTGCCAGCAGCTCCTACGCGGTTGACACCGGGGAGCTGTTTTTT
CDR3 protein: CASSSYAVDTGELFF

D gene: .
clone size: .
J gene: TRBJ2-7
V gene: TRBV9
CDR3 DNA: TGTGCCAGCAGCCCCCGAAGTGAGACTACCTACGAGCAGTACTTC
CDR3 protein: CASSPRSETTYEQYF

D gene: .
clone size: .
J gene: TRBJ2-3
V gene: TRBV5-1
CDR3 DNA: TGCGCCAGCAGCTTGGGCGGGGCGAGAGATACGCAGTATTTT
CDR3 protein: CASSLGGARDTQYF

D gene: .
clone size: .
J gene: TRBJ2-1
V gene: TRBV7-3
CDR3 DNA: TGTGCCAGCAGCTCCGCTCATAATGAGCAGTTCTTC
CDR3 protein: CASSSAHNEQFF

D gene: .
clone size: .
J gene: TRBJ1-4
V gene: TRBV6-5
CDR3 DNA: TGTGCCAGCAGACGATACAGGGCGGCTAATGAAAAACTGTTTTTT
CDR3 protein: CASRRYRAANEKLFF

D gene: .
clone size: once
J gene: TRBJ1-1
V gene: TRBV5-6
CDR3 DNA: TGTGCCAGCAGCTTATCAAGTTGGGCTGAAGCTTTCTTT
CDR3 protein: CASSLSSWAEAFF

D gene: .
clone size: .
J gene: TRBJ1-6
V gene: TRBV28
CDR3 DNA: TGTGCCAGCAGTTTATATCGGGCCGATTCACCCCTCCACTTT
CDR3 protein: CASSLYRADSPLHF

D gene: .
clone size: .
J gene: TRBJ2-1
V gene: TRBV11-3
CDR3 DNA: TGTGCCAGCAGCCCTGGCGGAGAGCAGTTCTTC
CDR3 protein: CASSPGGEQFF

D gene: .
clone size: .
J gene: TRBJ2-7
V gene: TRBV11-2
CDR3 DNA: TGTGCCAGCAGCACTACAGGGGGGGGCGAGCAGTACTTC
CDR3 protein: CASSTTGGGEQYF

D gene: TRBD1
clone size: .
J gene: TRBJ1-2
V gene: TRBV2
CDR3 DNA: TGTGCCAGCAACGACAGGGACCACTATGGCTACACCTTC
CDR3 protein: CASNDRDHYGYTF

D gene: .
clone size: .
J gene: TRBJ1-6
V gene: TRBV6-5
CDR3 DNA: TGTGCCAGCAGGAGGGGGGGTCAGAATTCACCCCTCCACTTT
CDR3 protein: CASRRGGQNSPLHF

D gene: TRBD2
clone size: .
J gene: TRBJ2-1
V gene: TRBV13
CDR3 DNA: TGTGCCAGCAGCACGCAACTGGGACTAGCGGGGGGAGGGCAGTTCTTC
CDR3 protein: CASSTQLGLAGGGQFF

D gene: .
clone size: .
J gene: TRBJ2-7
V gene: TRBV11-3
CDR3 DNA: TGTGCCAGCAGCCCAGCTGGGAACGAACTCTACGAGCAGTACTTC
CDR3 protein: CASSPAGNELYEQYF

D gene: .
clone size: .
J gene: TRBJ2-5
V gene: TRBV24-1
CDR3 DNA: TGTGCCACCAGTGAAACAGGGAGGGAGACCCAGTACTTC
CDR3 protein: CATSETGRETQYF

D gene: .
clone size: once
J gene: TRBJ1-2
V gene: TRBV25-1
CDR3 DNA: TGTGCCAGCAGTGGTCCGGACAGTTTTAACTATGGCTACACCTTC
CDR3 protein: CASSGPDSFNYGYTF

D gene: .
clone size: .
J gene: TRBJ1-5
V gene: TRBV5-8
CDR3 DNA: TGTGCCAGCCGTGGGTTTCTCCAGCATTTT
CDR3 protein: CASRGFLQHF

D gene: .
clone size: .
J gene: TRBJ1-5
V gene: TRBV4-2
CDR3 DNA: TGTGCCAGCAGCCAAGAAGGACATGTTAGCAATCAGCCCCAGCATTTT
CDR3 protein: CASSQEGHVSNQPQHF

D gene: .
clone size: .
J gene: TRBJ1-3
V gene: TRBV11-2
CDR3 DNA: TGTGCCAGCAGCTTTTCGAGGTTTGGAAACACCATATATTTT
CDR3 protein: CASSFSRFGNTIYF

D gene: TRBD1
clone size: .
J gene: TRBJ2-7
V gene: TRBV7-2
CDR3 DNA: TGTGCCAGCAGCCAGGGGGGGACAGGGCGTCGCGAGCAGTACTTC
CDR3 protein: CASSQGGTGRREQYF

D gene: .
clone size: .
J gene: TRBJ2-3
V gene: TRBV15
CDR3 DNA: TGTGCCACCAGCAGAGCAGGCAGGGGAGGGACAGATACGCAGTATTTT
CDR3 protein: CATSRAGRGGTDTQYF

D gene: TRBD2
clone size: .
J gene: TRBJ2-3
V gene: TRBV2
CDR3 DNA: TGTGCCAGCAGGCTAGCGGGAGGGGCTAGCACAGATACGCAGTATTTT
CDR3 protein: CASRLAGGASTDTQYF

D gene: TRBD1
clone size: .
J gene: TRBJ1-6
V gene: TRBV6-1
CDR3 DNA: TGTGCCAGCAGTGATCTAACAGGGGTCGGGTCACCCCTCCACTTT
CDR3 protein: CASSDLTGVGSPLHF

D gene: .
clone size: .
J gene: TRBJ1-2
V gene: TRBV30
CDR3 DNA: TGTGCCTGGAGTGTCCCCGGATTGGGTGGCTACACCTTC
CDR3 protein: CAWSVPGLGGYTF

D gene: TRBD1
clone size: .
J gene: TRBJ2-4
V gene: TRBV6-6
CDR3 DNA: TGTGCCAGCAGTCCCGAGACAGGGTTATTCGGGGCCAAAAACATTCAGTACTTC
CDR3 protein: CASSPETGLFGAKNIQYF

D gene: .
clone size: few
J gene: TRBJ2-1
V gene: TRBV2
CDR3 DNA: TGTGCCAGCAGTGAAACAGCCTCCTACAATGAGCAGTTCTTC
CDR3 protein: CASSETASYNEQFF

D gene: .
clone size: .
J gene: TRBJ1-4
V gene: TRBV28
CDR3 DNA: TGTGCCAGCAGTTTGTGGACAGCAACTAATGAAAAACTGTTTTTT
CDR3 protein: CASSLWTATNEKLFF

D gene: TRBD1
clone size: .
J gene: TRBJ2-7
V gene: TRBV5-4
CDR3 DNA: TGTGCCAGCAGCACGGGACAGAACTACGAGCAGTACTTC
CDR3 protein: CASSTGQNYEQYF

D gene: .
clone size: .
J gene: TRBJ1-1
V gene: TRBV6-5
CDR3 DNA: TGTGCCAGCACCGGGGACAATCTGAACACTGAAGCTTTCTTT
CDR3 protein: CASTGDNLNTEAFF

D gene: .
clone size: .
J gene: TRBJ2-7
V gene: TRBV4-2
CDR3 DNA: TGTGCCAGCAGCCAGTACGGCCACTACGAGCAGTACTTC
CDR3 protein: CASSQYGHYEQYF

D gene: .
clone size: .
J gene: TRBJ1-1
V gene: TRBV9
CDR3 DNA: TGTGCCAGCATGGAAGAAGGGGACACTGAAGCTTTCTTT
CDR3 protein: CASMEEGDTEAFF

D gene: .
clone size: few
J gene: TRBJ2-7
V gene: TRBV6-6
CDR3 DNA: TGTGCCAGCAGTTACCCCCAGGGGGGGGATAGAGACGAGCAGTACTTC
CDR3 protein: CASSYPQGGDRDEQYF

D gene: .
clone size: .
J gene: TRBJ1-2
V gene: TRBV7-9
CDR3 DNA: TGTGCCAGCAGCTTAGCCTCGATGGGGGGCTACACCTTC
CDR3 protein: CASSLASMGGYTF

D gene: .
clone size: .
J gene: TRBJ1-4
V gene: TRBV30
CDR3 DNA: TGTGCCCACGGGATCACTAATGAAAAACTGTTTTTT
CDR3 protein: CAHGITNEKLFF

D gene: .
clone size: .
J gene: TRBJ2-7
V gene: TRBV14
CDR3 DNA: TGTGCCAGCAGCCCGACTAGTTCCGAGCAGTACTTC
CDR3 protein: CASSPTSSEQYF

D gene: .
clone size: .
J gene: TRBJ1-1
V gene: TRBV20-1
CDR3 DNA: TGCAGTGCTAGTAGGCATAACACTGAAGCTTTCTTT
CDR3 protein: CSASRHNTEAFF

D gene: .
clone size: .
J gene: TRBJ2-3
V gene: TRBV2
CDR3 DNA: TGTGCCAGCAGTGAAGGGACTTACACAGATACGCAGTATTTT
CDR3 protein: CASSEGTYTDTQYF

D gene: .
clone size: few
J gene: TRBJ1-5
V gene: TRBV7-8
CDR3 DNA: TGTGCCAGCAGCTCAGGGAGGGGGAGCCTATATAGCAATCAGCCCCAGCATTTT
CDR3 protein: CASSSGRGSLYSNQPQHF

D gene: .
clone size: .
J gene: TRBJ1-6
V gene: TRBV12-5
CDR3 DNA: TGTGCTAGTGGTTTGGGCCACGGCAATTCACCCCTCCACTTT
CDR3 protein: CASGLGHGNSPLHF

D gene: TRBD2
clone size: once
J gene: TRBJ2-7
V gene: TRBV28
CDR3 DNA: TGTGCCAGCAGTCGGGGGGACTCCTACGAGCAGTACTTC
CDR3 protein: CASSRGDSYEQYF